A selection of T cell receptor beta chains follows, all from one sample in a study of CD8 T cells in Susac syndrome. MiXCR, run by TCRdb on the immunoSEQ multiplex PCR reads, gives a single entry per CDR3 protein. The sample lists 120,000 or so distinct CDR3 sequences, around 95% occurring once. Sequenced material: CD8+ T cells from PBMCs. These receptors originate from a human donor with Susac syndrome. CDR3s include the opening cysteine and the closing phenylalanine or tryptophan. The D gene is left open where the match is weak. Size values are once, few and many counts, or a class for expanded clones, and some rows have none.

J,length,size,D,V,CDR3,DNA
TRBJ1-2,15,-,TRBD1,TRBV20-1,CSARPGTGDNYGYTF,TGCAGTGCTAGACCTGGGACAGGCGACAACTATGGCTACACCTTC
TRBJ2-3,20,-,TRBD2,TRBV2,CASSEAWLAGGPGSTDTQYF,TGTGCCAGCAGTGAAGCTTGGCTAGCGGGAGGGCCGGGGAGCACAGATACGCAGTATTTT
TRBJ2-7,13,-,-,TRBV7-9,CASSLEYHYEQYF,TGTGCCAGCAGCTTAGAGTACCATTACGAGCAGTACTTC
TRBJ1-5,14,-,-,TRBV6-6,CASSPRSSNQPQHF,TGTGCCAGCAGTCCACGCAGTAGCAATCAGCCCCAGCATTTT
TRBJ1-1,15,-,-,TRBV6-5,CASSYSQAMNTEAFF,TGTGCCAGCAGTTACTCGCAGGCCATGAACACTGAAGCTTTCTTT
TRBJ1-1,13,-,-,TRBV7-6,CASAGSLSTEAFF,TGTGCCAGCGCAGGGAGCTTGAGCACTGAAGCTTTCTTT
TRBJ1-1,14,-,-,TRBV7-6,CASSTGPLSTEAFF,TGTGCCAGCAGCACCGGACCCCTGAGTACTGAAGCTTTCTTT
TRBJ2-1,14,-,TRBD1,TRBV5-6,CASSLSGGRDEQFF,TGTGCCAGCAGCTTGTCAGGGGGAAGGGATGAGCAGTTCTTC
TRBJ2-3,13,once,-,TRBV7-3,CASRGAAEDTQYF,TGTGCCAGCAGGGGGGCCGCCGAAGATACGCAGTATTTT
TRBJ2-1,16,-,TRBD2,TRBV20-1,CSAGSVGLAGRNEQFF,TGCAGTGCTGGGAGTGTGGGACTAGCGGGACGCAATGAGCAGTTCTTC
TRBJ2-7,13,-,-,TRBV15,CATAFGISYEQYF,TGTGCCACCGCCTTCGGGATCTCCTACGAGCAGTACTTC
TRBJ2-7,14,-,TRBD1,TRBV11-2,CASSMRDRDYEQYF,TGTGCCAGCAGCATGCGGGACAGGGACTACGAGCAGTACTTC
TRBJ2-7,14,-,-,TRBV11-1,CASSLFGGRVEQYF,TGTGCCAGCAGCTTATTCGGCGGTCGCGTCGAGCAGTACTTC
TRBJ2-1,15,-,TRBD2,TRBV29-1,CSVEDLSGAYPEQFF,TGCAGCGTTGAAGATCTAAGCGGGGCATACCCGGAGCAGTTCTTC
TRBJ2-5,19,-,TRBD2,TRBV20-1,CSARDGAGTSGRPGETQYF,TGCAGTGCTAGAGATGGGGCGGGGACTAGCGGCAGACCTGGCGAGACCCAGTACTTC
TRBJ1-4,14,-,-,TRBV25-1,CASSEEGPIEKLFF,TGTGCCAGCAGTGAAGAGGGCCCCATTGAAAAACTGTTTTTT
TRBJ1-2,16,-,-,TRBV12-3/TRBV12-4,CASSSPTGYTTYGYTF,TGTGCCAGCAGTTCACCCACAGGGTACACCACCTATGGCTACACCTTC
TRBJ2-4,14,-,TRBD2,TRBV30,CAWSVGLAGGPEYF,TGTGCCTGGAGTGTGGGACTAGCGGGAGGGCCGGAGTACTTC
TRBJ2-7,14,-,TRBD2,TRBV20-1,CSARTGTSAYEQYF,TGCAGTGCTAGAACCGGGACTAGTGCCTACGAGCAGTACTTC
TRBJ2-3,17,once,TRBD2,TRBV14,CASSHDPSGALADTQYF,TGTGCCAGCAGCCATGACCCTAGCGGGGCCCTCGCAGATACGCAGTATTTT
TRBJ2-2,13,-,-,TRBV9,CASSVVSPGELFF,TGTGCCAGCAGCGTAGTTTCCCCCGGGGAGCTGTTTTTT
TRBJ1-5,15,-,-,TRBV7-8,CASSLGPARNQPQHF,TGTGCCAGCAGCTTAGGTCCGGCCAGGAATCAGCCCCAGCATTTT
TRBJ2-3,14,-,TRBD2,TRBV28,CASIMAGETDTQYF,TGTGCCAGCATTATGGCGGGGGAGACAGATACGCAGTATTTT
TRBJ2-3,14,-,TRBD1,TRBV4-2,CASSQATGEDTQYF,TGTGCCAGCAGCCAGGCTACAGGGGAAGATACGCAGTATTTT
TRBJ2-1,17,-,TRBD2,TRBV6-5,CASSYMAGGSSYNEQFF,TGTGCCAGCAGTTACATGGCGGGAGGGAGCTCCTACAATGAGCAGTTCTTC
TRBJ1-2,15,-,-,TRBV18,CASSPPVGRIYGYTF,TGTGCCAGCTCACCACCGGTGGGGCGGATCTATGGCTACACCTTC
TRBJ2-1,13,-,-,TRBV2,CASNGAGTDEQFF,TGTGCCAGCAATGGAGCGGGGACAGATGAGCAGTTCTTC
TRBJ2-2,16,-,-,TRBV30,CAWSVPGTLGFGELFF,TGTGCCTGGAGTGTACCGGGTACCTTAGGGTTCGGGGAGCTGTTTTTT
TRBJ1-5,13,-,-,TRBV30,CAWSDGSNQPQHF,TGTGCCTGGAGTGACGGAAGCAATCAGCCCCAGCATTTT
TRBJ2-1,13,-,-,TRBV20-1,CSAGKSDYNEQFF,TGCAGTGCGGGAAAGTCGGACTACAATGAGCAGTTCTTC
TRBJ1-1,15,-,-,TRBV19,CASSSMGGAYTEAFF,TGTGCCAGTAGTTCCATGGGGGGGGCGTATACTGAAGCTTTCTTT
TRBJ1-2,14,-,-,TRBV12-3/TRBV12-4,CASSFWAGLGGYTF,TGTGCCAGCAGTTTCTGGGCAGGGTTGGGTGGCTACACCTTC
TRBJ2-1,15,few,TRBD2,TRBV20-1,CSALSGTSGTNEQFF,TGCAGTGCTCTTTCGGGGACTAGCGGGACGAATGAGCAGTTCTTC
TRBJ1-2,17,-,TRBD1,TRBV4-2,CASSQLNPDRGFYGYTF,TGTGCCAGCAGCCAACTTAACCCGGACAGGGGCTTTTATGGCTACACCTTC
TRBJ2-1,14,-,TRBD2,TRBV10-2,CASNDGGSGNEQFF,TGCGCCAGCAACGACGGGGGGAGCGGCAATGAGCAGTTCTTC
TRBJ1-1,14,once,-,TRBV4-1,CASSQELVNTEAFF,TGCGCCAGCAGCCAAGAGTTGGTAAACACTGAAGCTTTCTTT
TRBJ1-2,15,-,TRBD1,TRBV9,CASSVDVGTGYGYTF,TGTGCCAGCAGCGTAGATGTAGGGACAGGCTATGGCTACACCTTC
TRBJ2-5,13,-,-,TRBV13,CASSLGRGKTQYF,TGTGCCAGCAGCTTAGGTCGGGGAAAGACCCAGTACTTC
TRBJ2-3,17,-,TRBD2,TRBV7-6,CASSLGAGGPSTDTQYF,TGTGCCAGCAGCCTAGGGGCGGGGGGGCCGAGCACAGATACGCAGTATTTT
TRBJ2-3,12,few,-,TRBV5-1,CASSFAPDTQYF,TGCGCCAGCAGCTTCGCCCCGGATACGCAGTATTTT
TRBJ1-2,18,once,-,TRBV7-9,CASSYDRQGPSTNYGYTF,TGTGCCAGCAGCTACGATAGACAAGGACCTTCTACTAACTATGGCTACACCTTC
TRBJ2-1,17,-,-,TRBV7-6,CASSLRSPAVTYNEQFF,TGTGCCAGCAGCCTACGAAGCCCAGCGGTGACCTACAATGAGCAGTTCTTC
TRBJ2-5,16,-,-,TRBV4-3,CASSQDDVKSQETQYF,TGCGCCAGCAGCCAAGATGATGTCAAGTCCCAAGAGACCCAGTACTTC
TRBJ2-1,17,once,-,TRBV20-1,CSVRLGPDNFSYNEQFF,TGCAGTGTCCGCCTTGGTCCGGACAACTTCTCCTACAATGAGCAGTTCTTC
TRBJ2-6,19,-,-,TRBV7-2,CASSRALGALTAGANVLTF,TGTGCCAGCAGTCGTGCGCTGGGGGCCTTGACGGCTGGGGCCAACGTCCTGACTTTC
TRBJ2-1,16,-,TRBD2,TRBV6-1,CASRLAGDSLHNEQFF,TGTGCCAGTCGATTAGCGGGAGACTCCCTCCACAATGAGCAGTTCTTC
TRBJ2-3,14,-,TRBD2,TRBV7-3,CASSLSGSADTQYF,TGTGCCAGCAGCTTAAGCGGGAGCGCAGATACGCAGTATTTT
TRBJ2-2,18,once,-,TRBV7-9,CASSHKGGQIRATGELFF,TGTGCCAGCAGCCATAAGGGGGGACAAATACGGGCCACCGGGGAGCTGTTTTTT
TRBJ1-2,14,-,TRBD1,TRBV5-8,CASSSTGLGYGYTF,TGTGCCAGCAGCTCGACAGGGCTCGGCTATGGCTACACCTTC
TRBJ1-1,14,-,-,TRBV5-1,CASSQSSMNTEAFF,TGCGCCAGCAGCCAAAGTTCAATGAACACTGAAGCTTTCTTT
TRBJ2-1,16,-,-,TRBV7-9,CASSLEPGAPNNEQFF,TGTGCCAGCAGCCTAGAGCCGGGTGCTCCCAACAATGAGCAGTTCTTC
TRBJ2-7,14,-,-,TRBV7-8,CASSLTGQLYEQYF,TGTGCCAGCAGCCTTACGGGACAACTCTACGAGCAGTACTTC
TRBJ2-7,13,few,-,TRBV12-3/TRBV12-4,CASSLAGTYEQYF,TGTGCCAGCAGTTTGGCAGGGACCTACGAGCAGTACTTC